These 21 T cell receptor beta chains were sequenced from one sample in a study of CXCR3-negative and CXCR3-positive naive CD8 T cells. All TRB cDNA libraries came from 5' RACE performed with UMI labels. After re-calling the 5' RACE reads, TCRdb lists one entry per CDR3 protein, DNA absent. The specimen's table records approximately 66,000 distinct CDR3 sequences. Input material: naive CXCR3- CD8+ T cells from blood. Regarding subset: CD45RO-CCR7+CD27+CD95- naive CD8+ T cells lacking CXCR3 (TNR3-). The receptors derive from a human donor in good health. Some clones in this sample may be carry-over from other donors' samples.

The chain employs TRBV2 and TRBJ2-1; TCRdb proposes TRBD1, but this gene call is untestable without DNA. The germline CDR1 and CDR2 sequences are SNHLY and FYNNEI. The CDR3 sequence is 14 residues long. CDR3 residues: CASSERGQVHEQFF.

The V and J genes are TRBV7-9 and TRBJ2-7; TCRdb's assignment of TRBD1 cannot be checked, as there is no DNA. This CDR3 spans 16 amino acids. From germline, CDR1 is SEHNR and CDR2 FQNEAQ (reference sequence). The CDR3 is CASSFAPGQGLHEQYF.

The CDR3 spells CASSQSAHTEAFF. J is TRBJ1-1 and V is TRBV16. The CDR3 spans 13 residues. Per germline, CDR1 KGHSY and CDR2 FQNENV.

The chain employs TRBV4-1 and TRBJ2-1. Germline CDR1 and CDR2: MGHRA and YSYEKL. The CDR3 is 15 residues long. CDR3 residues: CASSQDLGRSVEQFF.

V usage is TRBV14 and J usage is TRBJ2-1; TCRdb names TRBD1, which stays unverified in the absence of DNA. Germline V gene sequence: CDR1 SGHDN, CDR2 FVKESK. The CDR3 covers 14 residues. The CDR3 here is CASSHTLRGNEQFF.

The CDR3: CASSLGHGSGANVLTF. The chain uses TRBV7-9 and TRBJ2-6. Per germline, CDR1 SEHNR and CDR2 FQNEAQ (reference sequence). The CDR3 extends over 16 amino acids.

The chain joins TRBV4-3 to TRBJ2-7; TCRdb outputs TRBD2, but without DNA this stays unchecked. In germline, CDR1 is LGHNA, CDR2 YSLEER. The CDR3 has 13 amino acids. Here the CDR3 reads CASSRDLASEQYF.

J is TRBJ1-6 and V is TRBV7-6. This CDR3 comprises 15 residues. CDR1 SGHVS and CDR2 FNYEAQ come from the germline V gene. CDR3 region: CAGSFFESYNSPLHF.

This sequence joins TRBV9 and TRBJ1-5; TCRdb picks TRBD1, but there is no DNA to check that call. The germline V gene has CDR1 SGDLS and CDR2 YYNGEE. The CDR3 has 16 amino acids. Here the CDR3 reads CASSPGRGAPNQPQHF.

The chain is built from TRBV10-1 and TRBJ2-1; TCRdb gives TRBD1 as the D gene, but with no DNA this cannot be confirmed. Germline V lookup: CDR1 WNHNN, CDR2 SYGVQD (reference sequence). The CDR3 runs to 14 residues. CDR3 protein: CASGGGETGNEQFF.

V usage is TRBV5-1 and J usage is TRBJ1-5. The CDR3 contains 14 residues. CDR1 is SGHRS and CDR2 is YFSETQ in the germline V gene. CDR3 sequence reads: CASSLPKSNQPQHF.

The rearrangement uses TRBV19 and TRBJ2-1. Per germline, CDR1 LNHDA and CDR2 SQIVND (reference sequence). The CDR3 runs 13 residues. This CDR3 reads CASSITAYNEQFF. The complete variable domain, with remaining parts taken from reference TRBV19 and TRBJ2-1, reads DGGITQSPKYLFRKEGQNVTLSCEQNLNHDAMYWYRQDPGQGLRLIYYSQIVNDFQKGDIAEGYSVSREKKESFPLTVTSAQKNPTAFYLCASSITAYNEQFFGPGTRLTVL.

CDR3 region: CASSSAGAYEQYF. The chain is built from TRBV5-6 and TRBJ2-7; TCRdb calls TRBD1, which cannot be checked without DNA. Germline V gene data show CDR1 as SGHDT and CDR2 as YYEEEE. This CDR3 is built from 13 residues.

The chain uses TRBV5-1 and TRBJ2-7; absent DNA, TCRdb's TRBD2 call cannot be checked. The CDR3 consists of 19 residues. Germline CDR1 is SGHRS and CDR2 is YFSETQ. CDR3 in amino acids: CASSLGEASGVVFLYEQYF.

V is TRBV29-1 and J is TRBJ2-1; TCRdb returns TRBD1, unconfirmable since there is no DNA. The CDR3 contains 13 residues. The germline V gene has CDR1 SQVTM and CDR2 ANQGSEA. This chain's CDR3 is CSVWTARGNEQFF.

CDR3 in amino acids: CASTRLAGGYNEQFF. The chain carries TRBV28 and TRBJ2-1; TCRdb outputs TRBD2, but without DNA this stays unchecked. CDR1 and CDR2 (germline): MDHEN, SYDVKM. This CDR3 has 15 residues.

CDR3 sequence: CASSLTPLDNEQFF. The chain links TRBV7-3 to TRBJ2-1; as DNA is missing, the TRBD1 call by TCRdb cannot be tested. Germline CDR1 SGHTA, CDR2 FQGTGA. CDR3 length equals 14 residues.

The rearrangement links TRBV5-1 to TRBJ2-3; TCRdb's assignment of TRBD2 cannot be checked, as there is no DNA. The CDR3 runs to 15 residues. Looked up from germline, CDR1 is SGHRS and CDR2 is YFSETQ. CDR3 protein: CASSLTLAVTDTQYF.

V is TRBV12-3 or TRBV12-4 and J is TRBJ2-7. The CDR3 totals 13 residues. The chain's CDR3 is CASSQGVYYEQYF.

The chain couples TRBV6-5 to TRBJ1-4; TCRdb lists TRBD1, though no DNA is available to test this call. The CDR3 has 12 residues. In germline, CDR1 is MNHEY, CDR2 SVGAGI. CDR3 loop: CASGVRAEKLFF.

This rearrangement joins TRBV4-1 to TRBJ2-7; there is no DNA to check the TCRdb D call of TRBD2. CDR1 and CDR2 from the germline V gene are MGHRA and YSYEKL. This CDR3 spans 13 amino acids. The CDR3: CASSLAESYEQYF.